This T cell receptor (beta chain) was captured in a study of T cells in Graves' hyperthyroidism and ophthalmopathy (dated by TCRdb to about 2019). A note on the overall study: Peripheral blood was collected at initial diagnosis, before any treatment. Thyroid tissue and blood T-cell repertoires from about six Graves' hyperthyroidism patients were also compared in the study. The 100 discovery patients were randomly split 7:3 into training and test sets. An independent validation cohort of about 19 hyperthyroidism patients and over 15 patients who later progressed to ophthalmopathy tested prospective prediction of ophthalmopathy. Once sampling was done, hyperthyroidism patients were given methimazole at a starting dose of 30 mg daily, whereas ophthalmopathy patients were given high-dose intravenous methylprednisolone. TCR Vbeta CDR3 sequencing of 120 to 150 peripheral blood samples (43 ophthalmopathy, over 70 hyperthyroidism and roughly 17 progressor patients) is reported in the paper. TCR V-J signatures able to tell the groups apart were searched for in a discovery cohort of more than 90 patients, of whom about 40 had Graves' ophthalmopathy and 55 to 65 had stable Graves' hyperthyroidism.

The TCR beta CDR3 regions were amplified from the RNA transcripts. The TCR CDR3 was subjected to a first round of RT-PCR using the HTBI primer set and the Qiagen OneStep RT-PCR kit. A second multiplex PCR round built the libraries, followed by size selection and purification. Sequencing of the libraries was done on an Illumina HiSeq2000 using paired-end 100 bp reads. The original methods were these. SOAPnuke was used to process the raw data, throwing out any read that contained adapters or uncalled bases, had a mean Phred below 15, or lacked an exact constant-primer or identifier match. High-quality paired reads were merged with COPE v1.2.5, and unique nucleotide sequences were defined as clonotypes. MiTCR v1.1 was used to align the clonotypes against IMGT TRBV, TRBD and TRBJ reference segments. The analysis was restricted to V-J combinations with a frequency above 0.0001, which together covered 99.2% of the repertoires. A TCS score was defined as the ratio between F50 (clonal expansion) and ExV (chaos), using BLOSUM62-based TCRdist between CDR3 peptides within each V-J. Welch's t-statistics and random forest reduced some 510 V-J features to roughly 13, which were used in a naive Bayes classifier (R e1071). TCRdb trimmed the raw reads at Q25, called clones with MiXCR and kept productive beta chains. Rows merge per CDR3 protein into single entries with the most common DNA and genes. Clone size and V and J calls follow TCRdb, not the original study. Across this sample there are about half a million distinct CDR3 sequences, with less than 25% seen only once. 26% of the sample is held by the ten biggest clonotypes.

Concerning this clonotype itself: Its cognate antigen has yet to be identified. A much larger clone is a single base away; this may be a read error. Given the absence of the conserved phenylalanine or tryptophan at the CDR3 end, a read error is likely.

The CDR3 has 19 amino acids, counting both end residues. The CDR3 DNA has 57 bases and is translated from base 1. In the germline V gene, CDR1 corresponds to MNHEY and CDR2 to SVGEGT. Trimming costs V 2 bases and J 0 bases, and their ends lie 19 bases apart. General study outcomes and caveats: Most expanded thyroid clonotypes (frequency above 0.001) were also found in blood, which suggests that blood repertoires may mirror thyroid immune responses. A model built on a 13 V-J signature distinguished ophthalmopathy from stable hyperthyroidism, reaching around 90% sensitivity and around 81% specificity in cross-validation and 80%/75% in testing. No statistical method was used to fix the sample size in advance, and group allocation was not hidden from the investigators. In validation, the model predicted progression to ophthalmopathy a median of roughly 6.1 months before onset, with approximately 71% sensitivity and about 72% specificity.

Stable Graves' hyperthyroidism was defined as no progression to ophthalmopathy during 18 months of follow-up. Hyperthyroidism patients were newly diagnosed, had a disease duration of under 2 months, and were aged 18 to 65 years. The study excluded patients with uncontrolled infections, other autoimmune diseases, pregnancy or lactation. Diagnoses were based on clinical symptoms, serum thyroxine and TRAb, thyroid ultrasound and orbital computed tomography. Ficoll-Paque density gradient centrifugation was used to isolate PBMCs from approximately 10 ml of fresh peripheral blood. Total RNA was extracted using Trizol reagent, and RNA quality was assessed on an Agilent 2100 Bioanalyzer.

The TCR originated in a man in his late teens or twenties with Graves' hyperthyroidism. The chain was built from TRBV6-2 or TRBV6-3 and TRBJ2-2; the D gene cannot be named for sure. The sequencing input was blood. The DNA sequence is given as TGTGCCAGCAGTTACGAGAGGAAGGCCGGGTACGCGAACACCGGGGAGCTGTTTGTT. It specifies CASSYERKAGYANTGELFV.